The next 32 T cell receptor beta chains were all read from a single sample in a study of blood T cell repertoires in COVID-19. Generated by immunoSEQ multiplex PCR, the TCRdb table keeps only in-frame clones and is missing some. This sample has roughly 81,000 clones, with around nine tenths found just once. Sequencing was performed on peripheral blood. Receptors originate from a man in his 70s with active or convalescent COVID-19.

This chain uses TRBV5-1 with TRBJ1-1; 9 bases agree with TRBD1. The CDR3 runs to 16 residues. Germline trimming cut 2 bases from V and 1 base from J; bases unmatched to any gene: 6. Germline CDR1 reads SGHRS; CDR2 reads YFSETQ. The CDR3 nucleotides are TGCGCCAGCAGCTTAGGACAGGGGATAACGAACACTGAAGCTTTCTTT. It yields the protein CASSLGQGITNTEAFF.

V and J are TRBV18 and TRBJ1-2; D gene ambiguous. Germline CDR1 reads KGHSH; CDR2 reads LQKENI. The CDR3 is 12 residues long. With 3 bases removed from V and 4 bases from J, the gap between germline ends came to 6 bases. The CDR3, as DNA: TGTGCCAGCTCACCCCCGGGCTATGGCTACACCTTC. Encoded protein: CASSPPGYGYTF.

The V call is TRBV18, the J call TRBJ1-2; D might be TRBD1 (6 bases). Germline-derived CDR1 and CDR2 are KGHSH and LQKENI. The length of the CDR3 is 13 residues. V was pared by 5 bases and J by 5 bases, with 12 bases between. The CDR3 reads CASSSDRNYGYTF. The CDR3 DNA follows: TGTGCCAGCTCATCCGACAGGAATTATGGCTACACCTTC.

The V and J genes are TRBV6-6 and TRBJ2-5; 7 nucleotides line up with TRBD2. The J segment lost 2 bases and the V segment lost 8 bases, leaving 2 bases of the junction unmatched. Per germline, CDR1 MNHNY and CDR2 SVGAGI (reference sequence). The CDR3 runs to 12 residues. This chain's CDR3 is CASSGGQETQYF. Written as DNA, the CDR3 is TGTGCCAGCTCCGGGGGGCAAGAGACCCAGTACTTC.

This chain connects TRBV7-2 to TRBJ2-5, with D tentatively TRBD2 (7 bases). V was shortened by 6 bases and J by 5 bases, with 19 bases between the two germline ends. There are 15 residues in the CDR3. Per germline, CDR1 SGHTA and CDR2 FQGNSA. CDR3 DNA sequence: TGTGCCAGCAGTTCCCAATGGGGGGGCGGGGAGACCCAGTACTTC. Its protein is CASSSQWGGGETQYF.

The V call is TRBV7-6, the J call TRBJ2-1, with D possibly matching TRBD1 (6 bases). In germline, CDR1 is SGHVS, CDR2 FNYEAQ. V gave up 2 bases and J gave up 1 base, with 12 bases separating them. CDR3 size: 16 residues. CDR3: CASSLNFRGSYNEQFF. The CDR3 nucleotides are TGTGCCAGCAGCTTAAATTTTAGGGGGTCCTACAATGAGCAGTTCTTC.

The genes are TRBV4-2 and TRBJ1-3, with D perhaps TRBD1 (6 bases). The CDR3 is 15 residues long. CDR1 and CDR2 (germline): LGHNA, YNFKEQ. V lost 3 bases and J 5 bases, leaving 14 bases between the germline ends. CDR3 nucleotide sequence: TGTGCCAGCAGCCAGGAAACAGGGACCCGAAACACCATATATTTT. As protein: CASSQETGTRNTIYF.

The V gene is TRBV2, the J gene TRBJ2-3; 8 positions match TRBD2. The CDR3 is 16 amino acids. V shed 4 bases and J 0 bases; nucleotides not matched to a gene: 6. Germline V gives CDR1 SNHLY, CDR2 FYNNEI. This chain's CDR3 is CASSVGLAGSTDTQYF. The CDR3, as DNA: TGTGCCAGCAGTGTAGGGCTAGCGGGTAGCACAGATACGCAGTATTTT.

The chain carries TRBV20-1 and TRBJ1-2; a weak D match, TRBD1 (6 bases). The CDR3 is 10 amino acids. V dropped 5 bases and J dropped 12 bases, with 13 bases sitting between them. Per the germline V gene, CDR1 is DFQATT and CDR2 is SNEGSKA (reference sequence). CDR3 sequence: CSAAHPGDTF. DNA for the CDR3: TGCAGTGCTGCCCACCCAGGGGACACCTTC.

This chain links TRBV6-6 with TRBJ1-5; 7 bases are shared with TRBD1. The CDR3 is made up of 15 amino acids. CDR1 MNHNY and CDR2 SVGAGI come from the germline V gene (reference sequence). J was trimmed by 1 base and V by 6 bases; bases with no gene match: 6. As DNA, the CDR3 is TGTGCCAGCAGCGAGGGGGCGGGGAGCAATCAGCCCCAGCATTTT. It encodes CASSEGAGSNQPQHF.

The genes are TRBV5-1 and TRBJ1-1; 9 positions match TRBD1. The CDR3 sequence is 14 residues long. The V gene's germline CDR1 is SGHRS and CDR2 YFSETQ. The V segment lost 4 bases and the J segment 5 bases; nucleotides outside the gene matches: 6. CDR3 protein: CASSRGQGGTEAFF. CDR3 nucleotide sequence: TGCGCCAGCAGCCGGGGACAGGGAGGTACTGAAGCTTTCTTT. The full variable domain, completed using reference TRBV5-1 and TRBJ1-1, is KAGVTQTPRYLIKTRGQQVTLSCSPISGHRSVSWYQQTPGQGLQFLFEYFSETQRNKGNFPGRFSGRQFSNSRSEMNVSTLELGDSALYLCASSRGQGGTEAFFGQGTRLTVV.

The rearrangement uses TRBV11-3 and TRBJ1-5, with a possible D match to TRBD1 (6 bases). The CDR3 extends over 17 amino acids. Germline assignment: CDR1 SGHNT and CDR2 YENEEA. V lost 1 base, J lost 4 bases, and 17 bases lay in between. CDR3 DNA sequence: TGTGCCAGCAGCTTAGGAGGGGGGGCGCCCCGGAATCAGCCCCAGCATTTT. Translation: CASSLGGGAPRNQPQHF.

CDR3 bases: TGTGCCAGCAGCCCCGGTTGGGCAAACACCGGGGAGCTGTTTTTT. Translating it yields CASSPGWANTGELFF. The V and J genes are TRBV7-2 and TRBJ2-2; no definite D call. CDR1 is SGHTA and CDR2 is FQGNSA in the germline V gene. The CDR3 length is 15 residues. The V and J ends lost 5 bases and 2 bases respectively, with 12 bases between them.

The chain combines TRBV7-9 with TRBJ2-7; tentatively, D is TRBD1 (6 bases). CDR3 length equals 15 residues. V was shortened by 5 bases and J by 0 bases, with 14 bases between the two germline ends. Germline values: CDR1 SEHNR, CDR2 FQNEAQ (reference sequence). CDR3: CASSRWDKSSYEQYF. The CDR3 bases are TGTGCCAGCAGCCGCTGGGACAAGAGCTCCTACGAGCAGTACTTC.

The chain uses TRBV6-2 or TRBV6-3 and TRBJ2-7, with 10 bases identical to TRBD1. CDR1 is MNHEY, CDR2 SVGEGT, per germline. This CDR3 has 15 residues. V was pared by 6 bases and J by 2 bases, with 7 bases of the junction left unmatched. The CDR3: CASSPLGQGAYEQYF. The CDR3 DNA reads TGTGCCAGCAGCCCACTTGGACAGGGGGCCTACGAGCAGTACTTC.

The chain couples TRBV5-1 to TRBJ2-7, with TRBD1 matching over 7 bases. The CDR3 is made up of 16 amino acids. V shed 0 bases, J shed 6 bases, and the junction held 12 bases outside the gene matches. Germline V gene data show CDR1 as SGHRS and CDR2 as YFSETQ. CDR3: CASSLGVTGNIAEQYF. The CDR3 DNA reads TGCGCCAGCAGCTTGGGCGTGACAGGGAATATAGCCGAGCAGTACTTC.

The chain uses TRBV5-1 and TRBJ2-6; TRBD1 matches 7 bases. The CDR3 covers 15 residues. J lost 4 bases, V lost 4 bases, and 5 bases had no gene match. CDR1 and CDR2 (germline): SGHRS, YFSETQ. Here the CDR3 DNA reads TGCGCCAGCAGCATTACAGGGGCGGGGGCCAACGTCCTGACTTTC. Encoded protein: CASSITGAGANVLTF.

The chain joins TRBV7-9 to TRBJ2-3; 7 nucleotides line up with TRBD1. Germline CDR1 is SEHNR and CDR2 is FQNEAQ (reference sequence). This CDR3 is 16 amino acids long. V trimming: 1 base; J trimming: 2 bases; junction bases outside the gene matches: 6. The CDR3 is CASSLDSTGVTDTQYF. CDR3 nucleotide sequence: TGTGCCAGCAGCTTAGACTCTACAGGGGTCACAGATACGCAGTATTTT.

V and J are TRBV7-2 and TRBJ2-1; D not resolved. The germline V gene encodes CDR1 SGHTA and CDR2 FQGNSA. This CDR3 has 15 amino acids. With 0 bases removed from V and 10 bases from J, the gap between germline ends came to 16 bases. The CDR3 reads CASSLAALPTLEQFF. In DNA, the CDR3 is TGTGCCAGCAGCTTAGCGGCTCTCCCAACCTTAGAGCAGTTCTTC. The complete variable domain, with remaining parts taken from reference TRBV7-2 and TRBJ2-1, reads GAGVSQSPSNKVTEKGKDVELRCDPISGHTALYWYRQSLGQGLEFLIYFQGNSAPDKSGLPSDRFSAERTGGSVSTLTIQRTQQEDSAVYLCASSLAALPTLEQFFGPGTRLTVL.

The rearrangement links TRBV5-4 to TRBJ1-2, with TRBD1 identical over 8 bases. The CDR3 length is 14 residues. The V and J ends lost 4 bases and 8 bases, in that order; junction bases with no gene match: 10. In germline, CDR1 is SGHNT, CDR2 YYREEE (reference sequence). The DNA of the CDR3 is TGTGCCAGCAGCATACCACAGGGGGTTGAAGGCTACACCTTC. This gives the protein CASSIPQGVEGYTF. The entire variable domain, with the rest obtained from reference TRBV5-4 and TRBJ1-2, is as follows: ETGVTQSPTHLIKTRGQQVTLRCSSQSGHNTVSWYQQALGQGPQFIFQYYREEENGRGNFPPRFSGLQFPNYSSELNVNALELDDSALYLCASSIPQGVEGYTFGSGTRLTVV.

The chain employs TRBV5-4 and TRBJ1-2; 7 nucleotides align to TRBD1. CDR1 and CDR2 from the germline V gene are SGHNT and YYREEE (reference sequence). This CDR3 region has 14 residues. The V and J ends lost 6 bases and 4 bases, in that order; junction bases with no gene match: 9. CDR3: CASNQGQGGYGYTF. The CDR3 DNA sequence: TGTGCCAGCAACCAAGGCCAGGGGGGCTATGGCTACACCTTC.

This clone appeared a few times. CDR3 bases: TGCGCCAGCAGCTTGGAAGGGGGCTCTGGAAACACCATATATTTT. Amino acid sequence: CASSLEGGSGNTIYF. This chain links TRBV5-1 with TRBJ1-3; D is perhaps TRBD1 (6 bases). The CDR3 has 15 amino acids. CDR1 is SGHRS and CDR2 is YFSETQ in the germline V gene. Between the trimmed V and J ends, which lost 0 bases and 0 bases, there was a span of 7 bases.

The gene calls are TRBV6-4 and TRBJ1-5; D possibly corresponds to TRBD1 (6 bases). Per germline, CDR1 MRHNA and CDR2 SNTAGT. This CDR3 region has 13 residues. The CDR3 DNA follows: TGTGTTGGGGGCCCTTATAGCAATCAGCCCCAGCATTTT. Translated, it gives CVGGPYSNQPQHF.

This clone was counted only a few times. The chain combines TRBV30 with TRBJ1-2, with D tentatively TRBD1 (6 bases). Germline V lookup: CDR1 GTSNPN, CDR2 SVGIG (reference sequence). Deletions cut 1 base from V and 4 bases from J, with 10 bases between. This CDR3 region has 13 residues. The CDR3: CAWSETGTYGYTF. In DNA, the CDR3 is TGTGCCTGGAGTGAAACAGGGACCTATGGCTACACCTTC.

The chain combines TRBV27 with TRBJ1-4; D might be TRBD1 (6 bases). The CDR3 consists of 15 residues. V lost 6 bases and J lost 8, with 19 bases in between. Germline values: CDR1 MNHEY, CDR2 SMNVEV (reference sequence). DNA for the CDR3: TGTGCCAGCAGCATTACAGGGAACTCGGGAGAAAAACTGTTTTTT. Protein sequence: CASSITGNSGEKLFF.

The rearrangement uses TRBV12-5 and TRBJ2-2, with 10 bases aligning to TRBD1. Germline lookup yields CDR1 LGHNT and CDR2 FRNRAP. CDR3 length equals 16 residues. V dropped 6 bases and J dropped 4; count of bases not matched to a gene: 8. This chain's CDR3 is CASGRGTGESTGELFF. The CDR3 coding sequence is TGTGCTAGTGGGCGCGGGACAGGGGAGAGCACCGGGGAGCTGTTTTTT.

V is TRBV5-1 and J is TRBJ1-2; TRBD1 matches 7 bases. Germline assignment: CDR1 SGHRS and CDR2 YFSETQ. V was clipped by 4 bases and J by 6 bases; unmatched bases: 9. The length of the CDR3 is 14 residues. The CDR3 protein is CASSPLQGGDGYTF. Here the CDR3 DNA reads TGCGCCAGCAGCCCGCTGCAGGGGGGAGATGGCTACACCTTC.

This clone showed up just once. The chain is built from TRBV6-6 and TRBJ2-3; 11 bases are a match to TRBD2. CDR1 MNHNY and CDR2 SVGAGI come from the germline V gene (reference sequence). The CDR3 contains 16 residues. Unmatched junction bases numbered 10, after V lost 6 bases and J lost 5 bases. CDR3 amino acids: CASSTILAGEGDTQYF. CDR3 DNA: TGTGCCAGCAGCACGATACTAGCGGGGGAGGGAGATACGCAGTATTTT.

This clone appeared a few times. The gene calls are TRBV18 and TRBJ1-3; D is unclear. The V gene lost 3 bases and the J gene lost 0 bases, with 9 bases spanning the gap. Germline V gene data show CDR1 as KGHSH and CDR2 as LQKENI. This CDR3 region has 15 residues. The DNA for the CDR3 is TGTGCCAGCTCACCCCTCAGGAACTCTGGAAACACCATATATTTT. Translating gives CASSPLRNSGNTIYF.

The genes are TRBV9 and TRBJ1-6; no clear D. V lost 0 bases to trimming and J lost 10 bases, with 11 bases between them. CDR1 and CDR2 (germline): SGDLS, YYNGEE. This CDR3 has 14 residues. CDR3 sequence reads: CASSVGETRSPLHF. DNA for the CDR3: TGTGCCAGCAGCGTAGGGGAGACAAGGTCACCCCTCCACTTT.

The V gene is TRBV29-1, the J gene TRBJ1-4; TRBD1 matches 9 bases. The CDR3 runs 12 residues. Per germline, CDR1 SQVTM and CDR2 ANQGSEA. Trimming cost V 7 bases and J 8 bases; bases outside gene matches: 5. The CDR3 nucleotides are TGCAGCGCCGGGACAGGGTCGGAAAAACTGTTTTTT. Its translation is CSAGTGSEKLFF.

This clone turned up a few times. The chain joins TRBV6-6 to TRBJ1-4; D remains unclear. The V end lost 5 bases, the J end lost 12 bases, and 19 bases lay between the germline ends. This CDR3 is built from 14 residues. Germline CDR1 is MNHNY and CDR2 is SVGAGI (reference sequence). CDR3 sequence (DNA): TGTGCCAGCAGTCCTGATCAGGCCGGAGGTCAACTGTTTTTT. It specifies CASSPDQAGGQLFF.